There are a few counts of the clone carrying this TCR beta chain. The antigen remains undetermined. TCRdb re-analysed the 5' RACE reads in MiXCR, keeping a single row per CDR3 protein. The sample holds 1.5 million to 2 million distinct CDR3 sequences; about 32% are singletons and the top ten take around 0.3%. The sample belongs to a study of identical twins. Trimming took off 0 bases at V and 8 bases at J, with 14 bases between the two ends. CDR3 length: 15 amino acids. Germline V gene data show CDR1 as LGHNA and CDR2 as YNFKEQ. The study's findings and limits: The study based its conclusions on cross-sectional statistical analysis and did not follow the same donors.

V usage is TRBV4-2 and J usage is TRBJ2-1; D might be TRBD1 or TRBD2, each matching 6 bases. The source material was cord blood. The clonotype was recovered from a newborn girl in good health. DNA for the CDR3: TGTGCCAGCAGCCAAGAGGGGGGCCCGAACCATGAGCAGTTCTTC. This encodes CASSQEGGPNHEQFF.